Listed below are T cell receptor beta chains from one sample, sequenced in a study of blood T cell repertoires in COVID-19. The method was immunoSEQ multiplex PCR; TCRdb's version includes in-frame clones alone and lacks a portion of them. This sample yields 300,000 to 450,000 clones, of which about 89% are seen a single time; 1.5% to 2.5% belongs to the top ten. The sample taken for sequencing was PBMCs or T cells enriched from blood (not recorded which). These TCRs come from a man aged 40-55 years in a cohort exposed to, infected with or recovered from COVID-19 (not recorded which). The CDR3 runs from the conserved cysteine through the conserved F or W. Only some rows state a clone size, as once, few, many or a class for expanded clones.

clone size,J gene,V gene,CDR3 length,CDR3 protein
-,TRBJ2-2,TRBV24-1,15,CATSDWGRASGELFF
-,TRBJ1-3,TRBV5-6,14,CASSKDISGNTIYF
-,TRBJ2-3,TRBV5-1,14,CASSGLAGTDTQYF
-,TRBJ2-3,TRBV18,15,CASSPPGTYTDTQYF
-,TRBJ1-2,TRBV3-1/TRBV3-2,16,CASSQAWATGAAGYTF
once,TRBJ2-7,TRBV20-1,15,CSASGTTGSFYEQYF
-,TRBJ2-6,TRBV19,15,CATRTGDSGANVLTF
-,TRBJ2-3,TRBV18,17,CASSPPRSGRRVDTQYF
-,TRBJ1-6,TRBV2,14,CASSDGFGNSPLHF
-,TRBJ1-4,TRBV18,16,CASSTSGTGSNEKLFF
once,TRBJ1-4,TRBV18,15,CASSPNQGQGEKLFF
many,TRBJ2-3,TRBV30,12,CAWTPGPDTQYF
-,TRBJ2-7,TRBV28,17,CASSPSRRLAVSYEQYF
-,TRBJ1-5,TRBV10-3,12,CAHGQGQQPQHF
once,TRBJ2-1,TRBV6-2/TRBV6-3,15,CASSRGLEPMDEQFF
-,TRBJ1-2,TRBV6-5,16,CASSYSSLRGSGGYTF
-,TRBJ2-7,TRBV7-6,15,CASSLAGTGAYEQYF
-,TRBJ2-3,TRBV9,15,CASSPRTIRTDTQYF
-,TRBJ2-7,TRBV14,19,CASSQEPSGRAQLLYEQYF
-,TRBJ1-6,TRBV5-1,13,CASRRLDNSPLHF
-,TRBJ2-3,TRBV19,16,CASKTSGRLGTDTQYF
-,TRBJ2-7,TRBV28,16,CASSWPIRVGGYEQYF
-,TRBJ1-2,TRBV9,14,CASTAGALEVGYTF
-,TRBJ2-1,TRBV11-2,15,CASSLGRGMSNEQFF
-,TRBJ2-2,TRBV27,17,CASRALPDRADTGELFF
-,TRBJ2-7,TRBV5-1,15,CASSLSGLDLREQYF
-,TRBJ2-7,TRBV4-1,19,CASSQDIISGRPSSYEQYF
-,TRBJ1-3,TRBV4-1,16,CASSQDPPRSGNTIYF
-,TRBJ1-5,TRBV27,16,CASSSRTGVLNQPQHF
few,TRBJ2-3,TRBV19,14,CASSIGGSADTQYF
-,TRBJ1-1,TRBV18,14,CASSPPSLNTEAFF
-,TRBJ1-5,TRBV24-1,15,CATSDPTGSQGAQHF
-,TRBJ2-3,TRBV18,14,CASSPPHGPDTQYF
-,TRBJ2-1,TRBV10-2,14,CASSGLAGDGEQFF
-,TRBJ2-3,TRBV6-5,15,CASNRQETSTDTQYF
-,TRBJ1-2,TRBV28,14,CASSLTQGANGYTF